One and the same sample provided the 2 T cell receptor beta chains below, sequenced in a study of cytomegalovirus exposure and HLA in healthy donors. Amplification used 60 Vbeta primers and 13 Jbeta primers. TCRdb keeps only in-frame clones here, not all; method: immunoSEQ multiplex PCR. Of approximately 120,000 clones in the sample, roughly 67% were seen once. Input material: PBMCs. The receptors were gathered from a man aged 40-49 years in good health and CMV-seronegative.

The chain combines TRBV27 with TRBJ2-1; 13 bases line up with TRBD2. This CDR3 is 16 amino acids long. Germline V lookup: CDR1 MNHEY, CDR2 SMNVEV (reference sequence). With 4 bases clipped from V and 8 bases from J, the junction kept 8 bases outside the gene matches. CDR3 sequence (DNA): TGTGCCAGCAGTTATTCTCGACTAGCGGGGGGTCATGAGCAGTTCTTC. Protein product: CASSYSRLAGGHEQFF.

The chain is built from TRBV5-1 and TRBJ1-4; D gene uncertain. CDR1 is SGHRS and CDR2 is YFSETQ in the germline V gene. The CDR3 contains 14 residues. Trimming stripped 0 bases from V and 5 bases from J, with 8 bases between. The CDR3 protein is CASSLGGNNEKLFF. CDR3 bases: TGCGCCAGCAGCTTGGGCGGAAACAATGAAAAACTGTTTTTT.